This TCR beta chain appears in the sequencing data of a study of CD8 T cells in Susac syndrome. Random hexamers were used to reverse transcribe 0.5 to 1 ug of RNA. One entry per CDR3 protein, called by TCRdb with MiXCR from the immunoSEQ multiplex PCR reads. Of 90,000 to 150,000 distinct CDR3 sequences listed, nearly 95% are singletons. Germline V CDR1 and CDR2: DFQATT, SNEGSKA (reference sequence). The V and J ends lost 5 bases and 5 bases, in that order; junction bases with no gene match: 9. The CDR3 contains 14 residues. The TCR sequence derives from a human donor in good health. Material: CD4+ T cells from PBMCs. The chain uses TRBV20-1 and TRBJ1-5, with 7 nucleotides matching TRBD1. CDR3: CSAQGQPRDQPQHF. In DNA form, the CDR3 reads TGCAGTGCTCAGGGACAGCCAAGGGATCAGCCCCAGCATTTT.